This T cell receptor beta chain was obtained from a study of B cell selection in AIRE deficiency. Overall study findings and caveats: CDR3s were shorter in shared Treg sequences, reflecting few non-templated nucleotide insertions.

Per the study methods: Conventional T cell pools: some 100,000 distinct patient, about 150,000 donor TCRbeta sequences. This table comes from immunoSEQ multiplex PCR, and its TCRdb copy is limited to in-frame clones, with some not included. Clone size and the V and J calls come from that table; the DNA yielded D and trimming. This sample yields about 25,000 clones, of which 95% are seen a single time; roughly 0.26% belongs to the top ten. Of note for this clone: Its antigen is still unknown.

Germline V gene data show CDR1 as SGHDT and CDR2 as YYEEEE. V dropped 0 bases and J dropped 6 bases, with 4 bases sitting between them. The CDR3 covers 13 residues. Conventional CD4 T cells were sorted as CD4+CD127+ cells. Unrelated healthy donors provided the controls. The chain carries TRBV5-6 and TRBJ1-6; D gene unclear. The sample consisted of CD4+CD127+ conventional T cells sorted from PBMCs. The receptor was isolated from a human donor in good health. As DNA, the CDR3 is TGTGCCAGCAGCTTGGTACTTAATTCACCCCTCCACTTT. It is translated as CASSLVLNSPLHF.